This TCR beta chain was profiled in a study of T cell responses to AZD1222 COVID-19 vaccine. The CDR3 is 11 residues long. Germline-derived CDR1 and CDR2 are MDHEN and SYDVKM. The V end was cut by 6 bases, the J end by 9 bases, with 11 bases between. This clone was seen only a few times. The antigen remains unidentified. This sample also contains other DNA sequences that code for the same CDR3. Study results and caveats: Targeting of unmutated variant regions was reportedly seen in nearly half of spike-specific TCRs. Samples come after the peak T cell response, not at day 14. The span of vaccine-associated CD4 TCRs extended across spike, with dominance at 160-218 and 743-854. The study found Spike-specific TCR breadth and depth rose after two AZD1222 doses.

TCRdb keeps only in-frame clones here, not all; method: immunoSEQ multiplex PCR. Of tens of thousands of clones in the sample, around 89% were seen once. This clonotype originated in an adult in good health. The chain couples TRBV28 to TRBJ2-5; D remains ambiguous. The sample was peripheral blood, taken on day 0 of MenACWY control vaccination. The CDR3: CASSPFRAQYF. The DNA of the CDR3 is TGTGCCAGCAGCCCATTTAGGGCCCAGTACTTC.